This record looks at one TCR beta chain sequence and its context. The antigen remains unidentified. Both 60 Vbeta primers and 13 Jbeta primers went into the PCR. Assay used: immunoSEQ multiplex PCR; TCRdb lists only in-frame clones, some missing. The sample includes approximately 60,000 clones. This record belongs to a study of cytomegalovirus exposure and HLA in healthy donors. Study results and limitations: Reports showed the classifier diagnosing cytomegalovirus status with high specificity and sensitivity. Later analysis showed most CMV-associated TCR beta chains appearing HLA-restricted. Researchers counted 164 TCR beta chains as cytomegalovirus-associated.

What was sequenced was PBMCs. This receptor was obtained from a man aged 25 to 45 in good health and CMV-seropositive.

The CDR3 sequence: CASSRFGGSGNTIYF. Here the CDR3 DNA reads TGTGCCAGCAGTCGGTTCGGAGGGTCTGGAAACACCATATATTTT. The V gene is TRBV27, the J gene TRBJ1-3, with no clear D. CDR3 length: 15 residues. Germline assignment: CDR1 MNHEY and CDR2 SMNVEV (reference sequence). Trimming left V 5 bases short and J 1 base short, with 12 bases between.